The clone carrying this T cell receptor (beta chain) has more than one count but fewer than ten. Its matching antigen is unknown. The data derive from a study of breast tumors, draining lymph nodes, adjacent tissues. The lymph nodes were axillary draining lymph nodes from breast cancer patients. MiXCR, run by TCRdb on the multiplex PCR reads, gives a single entry per CDR3 protein. The sample consists of some 130,000 distinct CDR3 sequences, just under 20% of them appearing once. Germline V lookup: CDR1 GTSNPN, CDR2 SVGIG (reference sequence). CDR3 length: 14 amino acids. With 5 bases removed from V and 2 bases from J, the gap between germline ends came to 15 bases. Study-level findings and limits: Compared with lymph nodes, tumors were less diverse; compared with nontumor tissue, more. Compared with basal-like, luminal-like tumors shared significantly more repertoire with nontumor tissue. The lymph node origin of tumor T cells was framed as consistent with a hypothesis, not demonstrated. Most tumor T cells seemingly derive from lymph node, then expand in tumor.

The clonotype comes from a female donor with breast cancer. Some clones in this sample may be carry-over from other donors' samples. Sequenced material: axillary lymph node tissue. V gene TRBV30 combines with J gene TRBJ2-5; weak D call: TRBD2 (5 bases). The CDR3, as DNA: TGTGCCTGGGGTCCCGGACTTTCTCAAGAGACCCAGTACTTC. Its protein product is CAWGPGLSQETQYF.